The 27 T cell receptor beta chains below come from one sample, sequenced in a study of cytomegalovirus exposure and HLA in healthy donors. Vbeta (60) and Jbeta (13) primers were used in the PCR. TCRdb's table, derived via immunoSEQ multiplex PCR, lists solely in-frame clones and lacks some. The sample shows 180,000 or so clones, 75% to 90% of them seen only once. The specimen was PBMCs. These receptors were collected from a woman in her 50s in good health and CMV-seropositive.

This chain uses TRBV6-5 with TRBJ1-2; weak D call: TRBD1 (6 bases). The germline CDR1 and CDR2 sequences are MNHEY and SVGAGI. The CDR3 is 13 residues long. Trimming cost V 7 bases and J 8 bases, with 17 bases left between them. CDR3 region: CASIPHSTGGYTF. The CDR3 DNA follows: TGTGCCAGCATTCCCCATTCGACAGGCGGCTACACCTTC.

Note on this clone: Sequence at one end of the junction differs from germline and may be a read error. The gene calls are TRBV7-7 and TRBJ2-1; D might be TRBD1 (5 bases). Per the germline V gene, CDR1 is SSHAT and CDR2 is FNYEAQ (reference sequence). This CDR3 contains 15 residues. CDR3 amino acids: CASSPDKKPYNEQFF. The CDR3 nucleotides are TGTGCTAGCAGCCCGGACAAAAAGCCCTACAATGAGCAGTTCTTC. Combining the CDR3 with reference TRBV7-7 and TRBJ2-1 gives the whole variable domain GAGVSQSPRYKVTKRGQDVTLRCDPISSHATLYWYQQALGQGPEFLTYFNYEAQPDKSGLPSDRFSAERPEGSISTLTIQRTEQRDSAMYRCASSPDKKPYNEQFFGPGTRLTVL.

V gene TRBV5-1 combines with J gene TRBJ1-6, with 9 bases lining up with TRBD1. Germline lookup yields CDR1 SGHRS and CDR2 YFSETQ. The V and J ends lost 3 bases and 4 bases, in that order; junction bases with no gene match: 11. This CDR3 region has 18 residues. In DNA, the CDR3 is TGCGCCAGCAGCTCAGGCCGGGACAGGGTCGGGTATAATTCACCCCTCCACTTT. Protein sequence: CASSSGRDRVGYNSPLHF.

The chain is built from TRBV27 and TRBJ1-1; 7 bases match TRBD1. The ends lost 2 bases at V and 7 bases at J; junction bases unmatched: 7. Germline V gives CDR1 MNHEY, CDR2 SMNVEV (reference sequence). The length of the CDR3 is 14 residues. CDR3 region: CASSLGDRVDEAFF. CDR3 coding DNA: TGTGCCAGCAGTTTAGGCGACAGGGTTGATGAAGCTTTCTTT.

As regards this clone: A junction end diverges from the germline sequence, so it may reflect a read error. The J gene is TRBJ1-1, the V gene TRBV7-9; D uncertain. CDR3 length: 13 residues. CDR1 and CDR2 from the germline V gene are SEHNR and FQNEAQ (reference sequence). In nucleotides, the CDR3 is TGTTCCAGCAGCCCGGCGAGGGACACTGAAGCTTTCTTT. It translates to CSSSPARDTEAFF.

A note on this clone: The junction does not match germline at one end; this may be a read error. The chain combines TRBV11-1 with TRBJ2-7; possible D gene TRBD2, 6 bases. The CDR3 has 16 amino acids. In germline, CDR1 is SGHAT, CDR2 FQDESV (reference sequence). The CDR3 DNA is TGTGCCAGCAGCCTAGCGCGGGCGTGGAGCTCCTACGAGCAGTACTTC. It translates to CASSLARAWSSYEQYF.

Points on this clone: Other DNA sequences in this specimen translate into the identical CDR3. This sequence joins TRBV5-4 and TRBJ2-2; D gene uncertain. The V gene's germline CDR1 is SGHNT and CDR2 YYREEE (reference sequence). The V gene lost 0 bases and the J gene lost 4 bases, with 7 bases spanning the gap. The CDR3 covers 14 residues. As DNA, the CDR3 is TGTGCCAGCAGCTTGGCCGGAGCCACCGGGGAGCTGTTTTTT. It yields the protein CASSLAGATGELFF.

The chain has TRBV6-5 and TRBJ2-7; 8 positions match TRBD1. This CDR3 has 15 residues. Losses at the gene ends were 4 bases for V and 3 bases for J; bases not matched to a gene: 8. Germline CDR1 and CDR2: MNHEY and SVGAGI. The CDR3 loop is CASSSRTGLGYEQYF. The CDR3 region has the DNA TGTGCCAGCAGTTCCCGGACAGGGCTTGGCTACGAGCAGTACTTC.

The chain uses TRBV30 and TRBJ1-4, with D perhaps matching TRBD1 (5 bases). Germline assignment: CDR1 GTSNPN and CDR2 SVGIG (reference sequence). The CDR3 spans 14 residues. With 3 bases removed from V and 12 bases from J, the gap between germline ends came to 20 bases. CDR3 sequence: CAWRRSAGSSELFF. In nucleotides, the CDR3 is TGTGCCTGGAGGAGATCGGCAGGGTCGTCGGAACTGTTTTTT.

The V and J genes are TRBV5-4 and TRBJ2-1; 9 bases match TRBD1. The CDR3 loop spans 16 amino acids. Germline CDR1 reads SGHNT; CDR2 reads YYREEE (reference sequence). Germline trimming cut 4 bases from V and 2 bases from J; bases unmatched to any gene: 7. The CDR3 region has the DNA TGTGCCAGCAGCGTTACCGGGACAGGGACCTACAATGAGCAGTTCTTC. Translating it yields CASSVTGTGTYNEQFF.

This clone was detected once. The same CDR3 is also encoded by other DNA sequences in this sample. The gene calls are TRBV9 and TRBJ2-5; 10 positions match TRBD2. The CDR3 is 14 amino acids. V trimming: 4 bases; J trimming: 4 bases; junction bases outside the gene matches: 4. Germline CDR1 and CDR2: SGDLS and YYNGEE. The CDR3 region has the DNA TGTGCCAGCAGCCCTCGACTAGCGGGAGAGACCCAGTACTTC. It translates to CASSPRLAGETQYF.

This rearrangement joins TRBV5-4 to TRBJ1-1; perhaps TRBD1 as D (5 bases). The CDR3 covers 17 residues. From germline, CDR1 is SGHNT and CDR2 YYREEE (reference sequence). Deletions cut 0 bases from V and 0 bases from J, with 15 bases between. CDR3 region: CASSLAGGGNMNTEAFF. The CDR3 nucleotides read TGTGCCAGCAGCTTGGCCGGGGGGGGAAATATGAACACTGAAGCTTTCTTT.

The chain carries TRBV27 and TRBJ1-4; D is uncertain. V was pared by 1 base and J by 7 bases, with 13 bases between. This CDR3 spans 15 amino acids. Germline V gene data show CDR1 as MNHEY and CDR2 as SMNVEV (reference sequence). The CDR3 sequence: CASSLLAGNGEKLFF. CDR3 bases: TGTGCCAGCAGTTTATTGGCGGGGAACGGTGAAAAACTGTTTTTT.

The V gene is TRBV6-5, the J gene TRBJ1-1, with D maybe TRBD1 (6 bases). The CDR3 is made up of 14 amino acids. The V gene's germline CDR1 is MNHEY and CDR2 SVGAGI. V lost 2 bases, J lost 8 bases, and 15 bases lay in between. The CDR3 region is CASSYGTGHTEAFF. The CDR3 DNA sequence: TGTGCCAGCAGTTACGGCACGGGACATACGGAAGCTTTCTTT.

The chain uses TRBV10-3 and TRBJ2-3; TRBD2 matches at 9 bases. Germline CDR1 ENHRY, CDR2 SYGVKD. V was pared by 2 bases and J by 2 bases, with 2 bases of the junction left unmatched. The CDR3 has 15 amino acids. The CDR3, as DNA: TGTGCCATCAGTGAGCTAGCGGGACTCACAGATACGCAGTATTTT. This translates into CAISELAGLTDTQYF.

The rearrangement uses TRBV19 and TRBJ2-3, with 7 nucleotides matching TRBD2. The CDR3 runs 16 residues. Germline V lookup: CDR1 LNHDA, CDR2 SQIVND (reference sequence). Trimming took 7 bases from V and 3 from J; bases not matched to a gene: 13. The CDR3 loop is CASTTMVGGGTDTQYF. CDR3 coding DNA: TGTGCCAGTACTACGATGGTGGGCGGGGGTACAGATACGCAGTATTTT.

V gene TRBV11-2 combines with J gene TRBJ1-2; perhaps TRBD1 as D (5 bases). Germline CDR1 SGHAT, CDR2 FQNNGV. The CDR3 has 15 residues. V was shortened by 1 base and J by 6 bases, with 15 bases between the two germline ends. CDR3 in amino acids: CASSLAPGRIDGYTF. The CDR3 DNA sequence: TGTGCCAGCAGCTTAGCCCCAGGGAGGATCGATGGCTACACCTTC.

The CDR3 nucleotides are TGCAGCGTACAACAGGGGGATCAGCCCCAGCATTTT. Protein product: CSVQQGDQPQHF. This rearrangement joins TRBV29-1 to TRBJ1-5, with 8 nucleotides matching TRBD1. The J segment lost 5 bases and the V segment lost 6 bases, leaving 3 bases of the junction unmatched. Germline-derived CDR1 and CDR2 are SQVTM and ANQGSEA. This CDR3 has 12 residues.

The chain carries TRBV7-3 and TRBJ2-1, with 10 bases fitting TRBD2. J was trimmed by 9 bases and V by 2 bases; bases with no gene match: 1. This CDR3 is built from 13 residues. Germline V CDR1 and CDR2: SGHTA, FQGTGA. The CDR3 coding sequence is TGTGCCAGCAGCTTACAGCGGGAGGGTGAGCAGTTCTTC. It is translated as CASSLQREGEQFF. Together with reference TRBV7-3 and TRBJ2-1, the CDR3 gives the full variable domain: GAGVSQTPSNKVTEKGKYVELRCDPISGHTALYWYRQSLGQGPEFLIYFQGTGAADDSGLPNDRFFAVRPEGSVSTLKIQRTERGDSAVYLCASSLQREGEQFFGPGTRLTVL.

This clone came up a few times. The J gene is TRBJ2-1, the V gene TRBV14, with TRBD2 as a possible D gene (6 bases). Germline-derived CDR1 and CDR2 are SGHDN and FVKESK. The V and J ends lost 4 bases and 5 bases respectively, with 15 bases between them. CDR3 length equals 15 residues. Here the CDR3 DNA reads TGTGCCAGCAGCCCAGCCACTAGCCGAGACAATGAGCAGTTCTTC. It specifies CASSPATSRDNEQFF.

CDR3 sequence (DNA): TGTGCCAGCAGCTCGAGGCTGTGGGACGAGCAGTACTTC. It is translated as CASSSRLWDEQYF. V and J are TRBV7-6 and TRBJ2-7; no clear D gene. CDR1 and CDR2 from the germline V gene are SGHVS and FNYEAQ. The CDR3 is 13 residues long. V dropped 4 bases and J dropped 5 bases, with 12 bases sitting between them.

This rearrangement joins TRBV9 to TRBJ1-1, with D perhaps matching TRBD1 (5 bases). Germline CDR1 reads SGDLS; CDR2 reads YYNGEE. This CDR3 has 14 amino acids. With 4 bases removed from V and 7 bases from J, the gap between germline ends came to 17 bases. The CDR3 sequence: CASSLGAGGGEAFF. CDR3 nucleotides: TGTGCCAGCAGCCTAGGGGCGGGGGGAGGTGAAGCTTTCTTT.

The J gene is TRBJ1-2, the V gene TRBV6-4; D not resolved. V dropped 2 bases and J dropped 6 bases, with 7 bases sitting between them. Per the germline V gene, CDR1 is MRHNA and CDR2 is SNTAGT. The CDR3 consists of 12 residues. The CDR3 sequence is CASSDRVHGYTF. The CDR3 DNA reads TGTGCCAGCAGTGACAGAGTCCATGGCTACACCTTC.

The chain links TRBV5-6 to TRBJ2-5; tentatively, D is TRBD1 (5 bases). CDR1 SGHDT and CDR2 YYEEEE come from the germline V gene. V shed 2 bases and J shed 4 bases, with 12 bases lying between them. The CDR3 sequence is 14 residues long. CDR3 sequence: CASSFVGQGETQYF. The CDR3 DNA sequence: TGTGCCAGCAGCTTCGTGGGGCAGGGAGAGACCCAGTACTTC.

The chain has TRBV7-2 and TRBJ2-5, with D tentatively TRBD2 (6 bases). The germline V gene has CDR1 SGHTA and CDR2 FQGNSA. The CDR3 has 14 amino acids. The ends were cut back, 7 bases at V and 1 base at J, with 13 bases in the middle. The CDR3 DNA reads TGTGCCAGCAACCCTTGGGGAGGCCAAGAGACCCAGTACTTC. Its protein product is CASNPWGGQETQYF. The complete variable domain, with remaining parts taken from reference TRBV7-2 and TRBJ2-5, reads GAGVSQSPSNKVTEKGKDVELRCDPISGHTALYWYRQSLGQGLEFLIYFQGNSAPDKSGLPSDRFSAERTGGSVSTLTIQRTQQEDSAVYLCASNPWGGQETQYFGPGTRLLVL.

This chain joins TRBV28 and TRBJ2-4, with 13 nucleotides matching TRBD2. In germline, CDR1 is MDHEN, CDR2 SYDVKM. The CDR3 spans 18 residues. Trimming cost V 3 bases and J 2 bases; bases outside gene matches: 7. The CDR3 region is CASSFPGLAGEPKNIQYF. CDR3 coding DNA: TGTGCCAGCAGTTTCCCTGGACTAGCGGGAGAACCCAAAAACATTCAGTACTTC.

V and J are TRBV10-3 and TRBJ1-2; a possible D gene is TRBD1 (5 bases). Germline CDR1 reads ENHRY; CDR2 reads SYGVKD. The CDR3 covers 15 residues. V was pared by 4 bases and J by 10 bases, with 22 bases between. The CDR3 reads CAISANRRSTLVYTF. DNA of the CDR3: TGTGCCATCAGTGCCAACAGGAGATCCACGCTAGTCTACACCTTC.